The 12 T cell receptor beta chains reported below all come from one sample, sequenced in a study of T cells in Graves' hyperthyroidism and ophthalmopathy. From RNA transcripts, TCR beta CDR3 regions were amplified. Primed by the HTBI set, a first-round RT-PCR was run on the TCR CDR3. In TCRdb, the multiplex PCR reads were re-called with MiXCR into one record per CDR3 protein. This table holds around 300,000 distinct CDR3 sequences, approximately 15% found once. The sequencing sample was made of blood. The receptors originated from a young woman with Graves' hyperthyroidism.

This clonotype was seen more than once but under ten times. The rearrangement joins TRBV12-3 or TRBV12-4 to TRBJ2-3; D remains unclear. This CDR3 has 14 residues. Trimming took off 5 bases at V and 5 bases at J, with 14 bases between the two ends. CDR3 region: CASSEAGFGDTQYF. The CDR3 DNA sequence: TGTGCCAGCAGTGAGGCTGGGTTTGGAGATACGCAGTATTTT.

At least ten counts were recorded for this clonotype. The chain couples TRBV12-3 or TRBV12-4 to TRBJ2-4; D might be TRBD1 or TRBD2, each matching 5 bases. The CDR3 is 14 amino acids. Deletions cut 8 bases from V and 7 bases from J, with 18 bases between. CDR3 bases: TGTGCCAGCCTCGATGGGCAGGGAGAGAACATTCAGTACTTC. As protein: CASLDGQGENIQYF.

This clonotype came up many times. The rearrangement joins TRBV19 to TRBJ2-6; 7 bases map to TRBD1. CDR3 length: 19 residues. The germline gives CDR1 LNHDA, CDR2 SQIVND (reference sequence). V was pared by 5 bases and J by 0 bases, with 13 bases of the junction left unmatched. As DNA, the CDR3 is TGTGCCAGTAGTGGGGGTCCGGGACAGCAAATCTCTGGGGCCAACGTCCTGACTTTC. The encoded protein is CASSGGPGQQISGANVLTF.

With respect to this clonotype: Given a much more abundant clone one base away, this may be a read error. V gene TRBV7-2 combines with J gene TRBJ2-7; D remains unclear. Germline V gene data show CDR1 as SGHTA and CDR2 as FQGNSA. The length of the CDR3 is 15 residues. Here the CDR3 reads CASSPWAPGVNEQCF. The CDR3 nucleotides are TGTGCCAGCAGCCCCTGGGCCCCTGGAGTGAACGAGCAGTGCTTC.

The chain combines TRBV19 with TRBJ2-6; D is ambiguous. This CDR3 contains 16 residues. Germline assignment: CDR1 LNHDA and CDR2 SQIVND (reference sequence). Trimming cost V 3 bases and J 0 bases, with 9 bases left between them. This chain's CDR3 is CASSMLTISGANVLTF. The CDR3 DNA follows: TGTGCCAGTAGTATGTTGACGATCTCTGGGGCCAACGTCCTGACTTTC.

Concerning this clonotype: One junction end disagrees with the germline gene, perhaps due to a read error. The V call is TRBV6-1, the J call TRBJ2-1; 7 bases fit TRBD2. This CDR3 is 15 amino acids long. From germline, CDR1 is MNHNS and CDR2 SASEGT. The CDR3: CASGPRGVSHNEQFF. The CDR3 DNA sequence: TGTGCCAGCGGGCCCCGGGGGGTCTCCCACAATGAGCAGTTCTTC.

This clonotype has more than one count but fewer than ten. The chain recombines TRBV20-1 with TRBJ1-1; D may be TRBD1 (5 bases). The germline V and J ends were trimmed by 6 bases and 1 base, with 9 bases remaining between them. Germline-derived CDR1 and CDR2 are DFQATT and SNEGSKA (reference sequence). The CDR3 has 12 amino acids. CDR3 nucleotides: TGCAGTGCCGAGACAGAGAACACTGAAGCTTTCTTT. Translating gives CSAETENTEAFF.

This clonotype came up many times. V is TRBV2 and J is TRBJ2-3; TRBD1 is a possible D gene (6 bases). The CDR3 covers 15 residues. In germline, CDR1 is SNHLY, CDR2 FYNNEI. Trimming removed 3 bases at V and 2 bases at J, with 12 bases between. CDR3 nucleotide sequence: TGTGCCAGCAGTGAGCTAGGGGGAGCCACAGATACGCAGTATTTT. Translated, it gives CASSELGGATDTQYF. The whole variable domain, filled in from reference TRBV2 and TRBJ2-3, reads EPEVTQTPSHQVTQMGQEVILRCVPISNHLYFYWYRQILGQKVEFLVSFYNNEISEKSEIFDDQFSVERPDGSNFTLKIRSTKLEDSAMYFCASSELGGATDTQYFGPGTRLTVL.

The V gene is TRBV4-2, the J gene TRBJ1-6; D is unclear. The V gene's germline CDR1 is LGHNA and CDR2 YNFKEQ. The CDR3 runs 15 residues. The V end was cut by 4 bases, the J end by 5 bases, with 12 bases between. The CDR3 reads CASSLNLRDNSPLHF. DNA for the CDR3: TGTGCCAGCAGCCTAAATCTCCGGGATAATTCACCCCTCCACTTT.

There are many counts of this clonotype. The rearrangement links TRBV29-1 to TRBJ2-7, with D possibly being TRBD1 or TRBD2 (6 bases each). CDR1 is SQVTM and CDR2 is ANQGSEA in the germline V gene. Trimming removed 3 bases from V and 7 bases from J, with 13 bases in between. CDR3 length equals 12 residues. Written as DNA, the CDR3 is TGCAGCGTTGACGGAGGGGGAGAGGAGCAGTACTTC. Protein: CSVDGGGEEQYF.

V is TRBV20-1 and J is TRBJ2-1; 9 nucleotides match TRBD2. CDR1 is DFQATT, CDR2 SNEGSKA, per germline (reference sequence). Trimming removed 6 bases from V and 5 bases from J; junction bases left unmatched: 11. CDR3 length: 15 residues. The CDR3 nucleotides are TGCAGTGCCCTAGGGTCGGCTAGCGGGAACAATGAGCAGTTCTTC. Its translation is CSALGSASGNNEQFF.

This clonotype was found many times. CDR3: CASSLSGAKDIQYF. The CDR3 region has the DNA TGTGCCAGCAGTTTATCTGGGGCAAAGGACATTCAGTACTTC. The chain is built from TRBV28 and TRBJ2-4; a weak D match, TRBD1 (5 bases). This CDR3 comprises 14 residues. CDR1 and CDR2 from the germline V gene are MDHEN and SYDVKM. Trimming took 1 base from V and 8 from J, leaving 12 bases between them.